Below, 16 T cell receptor beta chains from the same sample are listed, as sequenced in a study of T cell responses to AZD1222 COVID-19 vaccine (dated by TCRdb to the early 2020s). The protocol used for the library was the immunoSEQ multiplex PCR assay. The clones in this table, taken by TCRdb from immuneACCESS, are in-frame only. Not every clone is retained; where verified, under half of the shortfall comes from an unresolved V gene, and the cause of the rest is unknown. Within this sample are some 120,000 clones, with 70% to 90% of them counted one time only. The top ten hold approximately 1.6% of the sample. Explained via the paper, the time point label denotes: baseline before first vaccination. Sample: peripheral blood, taken on day 0 of AZD1222 vaccination. These receptor sequences come from an adult in good health.

This clone was recorded once. CDR3 protein: CASMGQYNQPQHF. Written as DNA, the CDR3 is TGTGCCAGTATGGGACAGTACAATCAGCCCCAGCATTTT. The rearrangement joins TRBV19 to TRBJ1-5; 7 nucleotides align to TRBD1. The trim removed 7 bases at V and 3 bases at J, leaving 3 bases unmatched. Germline CDR1 LNHDA, CDR2 SQIVND (reference sequence). The CDR3 consists of 13 residues. The variable domain in full, completed from reference TRBV19 and TRBJ1-5, reads DGGITQSPKYLFRKEGQNVTLSCEQNLNHDAMYWYRQDPGQGLRLIYYSQIVNDFQKGDIAEGYSVSREKKESFPLTVTSAQKNPTAFYLCASMGQYNQPQHFGDGTRLSIL.

Remarks on this clone: The sample holds other DNA sequences that translate to the same CDR3. The DNA for the CDR3 is TGTGCCAGCAGCCTGGCCAGGAGCTCCTACGAGCAGTACTTC. Protein sequence: CASSLARSSYEQYF. The chain recombines TRBV6-5 with TRBJ2-7; D is unresolved. Trimming pared 6 bases from V and 0 bases from J, leaving 12 bases between. The CDR3 loop spans 14 amino acids. Looked up from germline, CDR1 is MNHEY and CDR2 is SVGAGI.

The chain carries TRBV9 and TRBJ2-7; D possibly corresponds to TRBD1 (7 bases). There are 15 residues in the CDR3. V was clipped by 4 bases and J by 7 bases, with 21 bases between them. Looked up from germline, CDR1 is SGDLS and CDR2 is YYNGEE. CDR3 region: CASSHKQGTSGEQYF. Here the CDR3 DNA reads TGTGCCAGCAGCCATAAACAGGGGACTTCCGGGGAGCAGTACTTC. The whole variable domain, remainder taken from reference TRBV9 and TRBJ2-7, is DSGVTQTPKHLITATGQRVTLRCSPRSGDLSVYWYQQSLDQGLQFLIQYYNGEERAKGNILERFSAQQFPDLHSELNLSSLELGDSALYFCASSHKQGTSGEQYFGPGTRLTVT.

The rearrangement uses TRBV7-3 and TRBJ2-1, with TRBD1 matching 8 bases. Trimming removed 0 bases from V and 2 bases from J; junction bases left unmatched: 3. This CDR3 has 16 residues. In germline, CDR1 is SGHTA, CDR2 FQGTGA. CDR3 region: CASSLTRTGTYNEQFF. The CDR3 region has the DNA TGTGCCAGCAGCTTAACTCGGACAGGGACCTACAATGAGCAGTTCTTC. The variable domain in full, with the rest retrieved from reference TRBV7-3 and TRBJ2-1, is GAGVSQTPSNKVTEKGKYVELRCDPISGHTALYWYRQSLGQGPEFLIYFQGTGAADDSGLPNDRFFAVRPEGSVSTLKIQRTERGDSAVYLCASSLTRTGTYNEQFFGPGTRLTVL.

The V call is TRBV7-3, the J call TRBJ2-1, with D possibly TRBD2 on 5 matching bases. The CDR3 spans 15 residues. The V end lost 2 bases, the J end lost 7 bases, and 15 bases lay between the germline ends. The germline V gene has CDR1 SGHTA and CDR2 FQGTGA. CDR3 nucleotide sequence: TGTGCCAGCAGCTTATGGACTGGGCAGGATAATGAGCAGTTCTTC. It translates to CASSLWTGQDNEQFF. The complete variable domain, with remaining parts taken from reference TRBV7-3 and TRBJ2-1, reads GAGVSQTPSNKVTEKGKYVELRCDPISGHTALYWYRQSLGQGPEFLIYFQGTGAADDSGLPNDRFFAVRPEGSVSTLKIQRTERGDSAVYLCASSLWTGQDNEQFFGPGTRLTVL.

The V and J genes are TRBV27 and TRBJ1-6; weak D call: TRBD1 (5 bases). CDR1 is MNHEY and CDR2 is SMNVEV in the germline V gene (reference sequence). The CDR3 has 15 residues. The V end lost 5 bases, the J end lost 5 bases, and 13 bases lay between the germline ends. The CDR3 region is CASSQFDSHNSPLHF. CDR3 in DNA: TGTGCCAGCAGTCAATTTGACAGCCATAATTCACCCCTCCACTTT.

The rearrangement links TRBV5-1 to TRBJ1-4; D is unclear. The CDR3 runs to 13 residues. With 0 bases removed from V and 8 bases from J, the gap between germline ends came to 8 bases. CDR1 is SGHRS, CDR2 YFSETQ, per germline. The CDR3 DNA reads as TGCGCCAGCAGCTTGGGGACTGAAGAAAAACTGTTTTTT. It specifies CASSLGTEEKLFF.

This chain joins TRBV6-1 and TRBJ1-1, with D unclear. There are 14 residues in the CDR3. V lost 1 base to trimming and J lost 0 bases, with 6 bases between them. Germline loops: CDR1 MNHNS, CDR2 SASEGT. The CDR3 spells CASSEVGMNTEAFF. In DNA form, the CDR3 reads TGTGCCAGCAGTGAAGTTGGCATGAACACTGAAGCTTTCTTT.

J is TRBJ1-6 and V is TRBV18; TRBD1 matches 7 bases. Germline V gene lookup returns CDR1 KGHSH and CDR2 LQKENI. V lost 4 bases, J lost 5 bases, and 5 bases stayed unmatched. The CDR3 covers 15 residues. The CDR3 DNA sequence: TGTGCCAGCTCACATGGACAGGTTGATAATTCACCCCTCCACTTT. Amino acid sequence: CASSHGQVDNSPLHF.

The chain joins TRBV7-7 to TRBJ2-7; a possible D gene is TRBD1 (6 bases). The CDR3 loop spans 15 amino acids. Between the trimmed V and J ends, which lost 2 bases and 1 base, there was a span of 12 bases. CDR1 and CDR2 from the germline V gene are SSHAT and FNYEAQ (reference sequence). CDR3 DNA sequence: TGTGCCAGCAGCTTAAACCCAGGGGCATCCTACGAGCAGTACTTC. Protein: CASSLNPGASYEQYF.

The chain employs TRBV7-9 and TRBJ1-1; 7 positions match TRBD1. The germline CDR1 and CDR2 sequences are SEHNR and FQNEAQ (reference sequence). The V and J ends lost 1 base and 12 bases, in that order; junction bases with no gene match: 8. CDR3 size: 13 residues. The CDR3 region is CASSLEPGQLPFF. The DNA of the CDR3 is TGTGCCAGCAGCTTAGAGCCGGGACAGCTCCCTTTCTTT.

This chain links TRBV7-2 with TRBJ1-6; a weak D match, TRBD1 (6 bases). Per germline, CDR1 SGHTA and CDR2 FQGNSA. V shed 4 bases and J shed 7 bases, with 17 bases lying between them. CDR3 length: 16 amino acids. DNA of the CDR3: TGTGCCAGCAGCTCCCAGGGGCGTCAACCGAATTCACCCCTCCACTTT. Translation: CASSSQGRQPNSPLHF.

The chain combines TRBV7-8 with TRBJ1-5, with D possibly TRBD1 on 6 matching bases. The V end lost 2 bases, the J end lost 5 bases, and 10 bases lay between the germline ends. The CDR3 consists of 14 residues. The germline V gene encodes CDR1 SGHVS and CDR2 FQNEAQ. This CDR3 reads CASSLQGTDQPQHF. The DNA of the CDR3 is TGTGCCAGCAGCTTACAGGGGACCGATCAGCCCCAGCATTTT.

The chain is built from TRBV6-1 and TRBJ1-5, with D possibly TRBD1 on 5 matching bases. The length of the CDR3 is 14 residues. CDR1 and CDR2 from the germline V gene are MNHNS and SASEGT. V was clipped by 0 bases and J by 9 bases, with 12 bases between them. CDR3 bases: TGTGCCAGCAGTGAAGCCTCGTGGGGGAGGCCCCAGCATTTT. It yields the protein CASSEASWGRPQHF.

The chain joins TRBV3-1 (or the pseudogene TRBV3-2) to TRBJ2-3; 7 positions match TRBD1. Per the germline V gene, CDR1 is LGHDT and CDR2 is YNNKEL (reference sequence). The CDR3 is 15 amino acids. Unmatched junction bases numbered 5, after V lost 2 bases and J lost 3 bases. The CDR3 DNA sequence: TGTGCCAGCAGCCAACCCGACAGGGAAACAGATACGCAGTATTTT. This gives the protein CASSQPDRETDTQYF.

This chain connects TRBV5-1 to TRBJ1-4, with 8 bases aligning to TRBD1. The CDR3 runs to 18 residues. The germline V gene encodes CDR1 SGHRS and CDR2 YFSETQ. Unmatched junction bases numbered 15, after V lost 4 bases and J lost 4 bases. In DNA, the CDR3 is TGCGCCAGCAGCCGACTTGGGGGGGCCGGGACAGGTAATGAAAAACTGTTTTTT. This gives the protein CASSRLGGAGTGNEKLFF.